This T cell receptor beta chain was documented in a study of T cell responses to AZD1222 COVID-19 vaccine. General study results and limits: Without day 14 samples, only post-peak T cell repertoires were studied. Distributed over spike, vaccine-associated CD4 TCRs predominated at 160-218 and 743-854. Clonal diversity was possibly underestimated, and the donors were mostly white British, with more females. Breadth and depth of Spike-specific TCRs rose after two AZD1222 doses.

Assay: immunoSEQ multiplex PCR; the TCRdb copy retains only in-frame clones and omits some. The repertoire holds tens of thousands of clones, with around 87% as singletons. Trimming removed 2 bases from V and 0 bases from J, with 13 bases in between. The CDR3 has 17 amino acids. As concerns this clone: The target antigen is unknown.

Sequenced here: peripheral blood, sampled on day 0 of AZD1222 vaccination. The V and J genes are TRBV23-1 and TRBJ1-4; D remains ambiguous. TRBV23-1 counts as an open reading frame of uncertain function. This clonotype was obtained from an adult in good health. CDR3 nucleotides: TGCGCCAGCAGTCAAAAAGAGGTTGGCTCAACTAATGAAAAACTGTTTTTT. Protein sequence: CASSQKEVGSTNEKLFF.